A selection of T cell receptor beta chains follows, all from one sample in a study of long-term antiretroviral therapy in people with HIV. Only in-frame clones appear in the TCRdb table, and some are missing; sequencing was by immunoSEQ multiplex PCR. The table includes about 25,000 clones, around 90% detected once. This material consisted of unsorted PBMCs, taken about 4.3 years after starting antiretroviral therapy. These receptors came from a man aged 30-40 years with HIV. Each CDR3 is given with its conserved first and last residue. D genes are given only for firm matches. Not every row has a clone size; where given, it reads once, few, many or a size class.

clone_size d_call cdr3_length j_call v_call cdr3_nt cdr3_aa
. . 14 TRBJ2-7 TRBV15 TGTGCCACCAGCAGAGATTTAAGCTCCTACGAGCAGTACTTC CATSRDLSSYEQYF
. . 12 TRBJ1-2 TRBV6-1 TGTGCCAGCTTTAGATGGGAAGATGGCTACACCTTC CASFRWEDGYTF
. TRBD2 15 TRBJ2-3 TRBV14 TGTGCCAGCAGCCATAGGGGAGGGTTGAGTCATACGCAGTATTTT CASSHRGGLSHTQYF
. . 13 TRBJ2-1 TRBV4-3 TGCGCCAGCAGCCAAGACCCAGAGGATGAGCAGTTCTTC CASSQDPEDEQFF
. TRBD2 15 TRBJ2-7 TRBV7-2 TGTGCCAGCAGCTTAGAGGGCGGGGGATCCTACGAGCAGTACTTC CASSLEGGGSYEQYF
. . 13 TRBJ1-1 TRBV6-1 TGTGCCAGCAGTCCCCTGATGAACACTGAAGCTTTCTTT CASSPLMNTEAFF
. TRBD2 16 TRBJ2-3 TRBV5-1 TGCGCCAGCAACCTTGGGGCTAGCGGGAGCACAGATACGCAGTATTTT CASNLGASGSTDTQYF
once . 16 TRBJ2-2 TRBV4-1 TGCGCCAGCAGCCAAGATCCTGGTGCTGTGGGCGGGGAGCTGTTTTTT CASSQDPGAVGGELFF
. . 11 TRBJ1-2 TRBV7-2 TGTGCCAGCCAAGTTGGCTATGGCTACACCTTC CASQVGYGYTF
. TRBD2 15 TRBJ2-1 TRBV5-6 TGTGCCAGCAGTCACGGGACTAGCGGGGGGGCAGTGCAGTTCTTC CASSHGTSGGAVQFF
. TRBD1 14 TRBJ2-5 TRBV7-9 TGTGCCAGCAGCTCGGGGACAGAAGAAGAGACCCAGTACTTC CASSSGTEEETQYF
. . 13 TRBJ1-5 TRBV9 TGTGCCAGCAGCGTAGGAGGGTTGGCGCCCCAGCATTTT CASSVGGLAPQHF
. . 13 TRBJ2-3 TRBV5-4 TGTGCCAGCAGCTTGGGGATTACAGATACGCAGTATTTT CASSLGITDTQYF
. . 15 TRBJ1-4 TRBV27 TGTGCCAGCAGTCCCCGGGGGGCTGGGGGAGAAAAACTGTTTTTT CASSPRGAGGEKLFF
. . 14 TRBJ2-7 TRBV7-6 TGTGCCAGCAGCTTAGGGGGGAGTAGCCGCGAGCAGTACTTC CASSLGGSSREQYF
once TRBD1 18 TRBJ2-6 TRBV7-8 TGTGCCAGCAGCTTAGGGGGACAGGGGGCTCCCGGGGCCAACGTCCTGACTTTC CASSLGGQGAPGANVLTF